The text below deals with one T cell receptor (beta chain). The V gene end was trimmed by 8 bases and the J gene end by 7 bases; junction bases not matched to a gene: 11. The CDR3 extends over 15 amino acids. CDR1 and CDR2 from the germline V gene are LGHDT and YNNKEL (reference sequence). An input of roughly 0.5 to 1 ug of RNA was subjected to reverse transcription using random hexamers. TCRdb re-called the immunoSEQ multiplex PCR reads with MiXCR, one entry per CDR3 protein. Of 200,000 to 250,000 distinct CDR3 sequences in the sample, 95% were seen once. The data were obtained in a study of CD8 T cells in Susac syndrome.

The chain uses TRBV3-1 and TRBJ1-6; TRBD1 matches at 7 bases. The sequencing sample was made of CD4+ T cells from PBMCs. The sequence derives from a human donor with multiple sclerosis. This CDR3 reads CASGEQGSPNSPLHF. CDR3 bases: TGTGCCAGCGGGGAACAGGGGTCTCCCAATTCACCCCTCCACTTT.